Listed below are T cell receptor beta chains from one sample, sequenced in a study of CD8 T cells in ankylosing spondylitis. TCRdb re-called the 5' RACE reads with MiXCR, one entry per CDR3 protein. Of roughly 86,000 distinct CDR3 sequences in the sample, about 9% were seen once. Sequencing was performed on blood, either unsorted or a sorted T cell fraction (not recorded which). The origin of the receptors is a male donor with ankylosing spondylitis or in good health (not recorded which). The CDR3 runs from the conserved cysteine through the conserved F or W. Only some rows state a clone size, as once, few, many or a class for expanded clones.

v_gene: TRBV5-1; j_gene: TRBJ2-3; abundance: NA; CDR3aa: CASSPGILLAEGDTQYF
v_gene: TRBV7-2; j_gene: TRBJ1-1; abundance: many; CDR3aa: CASSFSGGHTEAFF
v_gene: TRBV5-1; j_gene: TRBJ1-5; abundance: many; CDR3aa: CASSLAGQRGQPQHF
v_gene: TRBV20-1; j_gene: TRBJ2-2; abundance: many; CDR3aa: CSATYTGTVDTGELFF
v_gene: TRBV7-3; j_gene: TRBJ2-5; abundance: few; CDR3aa: CASSLTLGAETQYF
v_gene: TRBV18; j_gene: TRBJ1-1; abundance: few; CDR3aa: CASSQLDRAGTEAFF
v_gene: TRBV27; j_gene: TRBJ2-7; abundance: few; CDR3aa: CASSPRDRAEQYF
v_gene: TRBV7-3; j_gene: TRBJ2-1; abundance: many; CDR3aa: CASSLKNRGNYNEQFF
v_gene: TRBV27; j_gene: TRBJ2-1; abundance: many; CDR3aa: CASSPGLAGGNEQFF
v_gene: TRBV6-1; j_gene: TRBJ1-1; abundance: many; CDR3aa: CATRDRGIGTEAFF
v_gene: TRBV7-2; j_gene: TRBJ1-4; abundance: few; CDR3aa: CASSFDPGAEEKLFF
v_gene: TRBV5-6; j_gene: TRBJ2-3; abundance: NA; CDR3aa: CDSSFDRVGTDTQYF
v_gene: TRBV6-5; j_gene: TRBJ2-1; abundance: many; CDR3aa: CASSQERGGYNEQFF
v_gene: TRBV6-7; j_gene: TRBJ2-3; abundance: NA; CDR3aa: CASPSHRLRGTDTQYF
v_gene: TRBV7-9; j_gene: TRBJ2-1; abundance: few; CDR3aa: CASSLATGTGSYNEQFF
v_gene: TRBV20-1; j_gene: TRBJ2-7; abundance: many; CDR3aa: CSASFDWAGAFEQYF
v_gene: TRBV6-2/TRBV6-3; j_gene: TRBJ1-1; abundance: many; CDR3aa: CASSYAPTGDTEAFF
v_gene: TRBV27; j_gene: TRBJ1-5; abundance: many; CDR3aa: CASSFDGGGDQPQHF
v_gene: TRBV20-1; j_gene: TRBJ1-1; abundance: NA; CDR3aa: CSARARDMNTEAFF
v_gene: TRBV29-1; j_gene: TRBJ2-3; abundance: many; CDR3aa: CSAPPGSGEGTDTQYF
v_gene: TRBV29-1; j_gene: TRBJ2-3; abundance: many; CDR3aa: CSVEDRMRASTDTQYF
v_gene: TRBV20-1; j_gene: TRBJ2-1; abundance: many; CDR3aa: CSAQGRGSYNEQFF
v_gene: TRBV5-1; j_gene: TRBJ2-1; abundance: many; CDR3aa: CASSLEQATYNEQFF
v_gene: TRBV6-4; j_gene: TRBJ2-7; abundance: many; CDR3aa: CASSAGQGSYEQYF
v_gene: TRBV7-3; j_gene: TRBJ2-3; abundance: many; CDR3aa: CASSSGLLLSTDTQYF
v_gene: TRBV12-3/TRBV12-4; j_gene: TRBJ1-1; abundance: many; CDR3aa: CASSPTTSGTGSKGTEAFF
v_gene: TRBV18; j_gene: TRBJ2-1; abundance: many; CDR3aa: CASSPPVHAYNEQFF
v_gene: TRBV20-1; j_gene: TRBJ2-7; abundance: NA; CDR3aa: CSAIRDTEYEQYF
v_gene: TRBV7-2; j_gene: TRBJ1-5; abundance: many; CDR3aa: CASSLDPNTGNWRTQHF
v_gene: TRBV20-1; j_gene: TRBJ1-2; abundance: many; CDR3aa: CSARELIRGQGANYGYTF
v_gene: TRBV7-2; j_gene: TRBJ1-1; abundance: few; CDR3aa: CASSLGGRKNTEAFF
v_gene: TRBV29-1; j_gene: TRBJ2-7; abundance: many; CDR3aa: CSVEVDRGYEQYF
v_gene: TRBV12-3/TRBV12-4; j_gene: TRBJ1-6; abundance: many; CDR3aa: CASSVQGAGNNSPLHF
v_gene: TRBV29-1; j_gene: TRBJ1-3; abundance: many; CDR3aa: CSGIKDGNTIYF
v_gene: TRBV4-2; j_gene: TRBJ2-5; abundance: many; CDR3aa: CASSQEQTEETQYF
v_gene: TRBV20-1; j_gene: TRBJ2-1; abundance: few; CDR3aa: CSARDDSLGPYNEQFF
v_gene: TRBV10-3; j_gene: TRBJ2-1; abundance: many; CDR3aa: CAISESAIPSSYNEQFF
v_gene: TRBV6-1; j_gene: TRBJ2-2; abundance: many; CDR3aa: CASRLTSGGAGTGELFF
v_gene: TRBV15; j_gene: TRBJ2-5; abundance: many; CDR3aa: CATSRDYGGQETQYF
v_gene: TRBV7-3; j_gene: TRBJ2-1; abundance: many; CDR3aa: CASSFRSGGGYNEQFF
v_gene: TRBV29-1; j_gene: TRBJ2-2; abundance: few; CDR3aa: CSVGVGGNTGELFF
v_gene: TRBV11-3; j_gene: TRBJ2-2; abundance: NA; CDR3aa: CASSQGGSHTGELFF
v_gene: TRBV2; j_gene: TRBJ2-7; abundance: few; CDR3aa: CASSPGLTYEQYF
v_gene: TRBV19; j_gene: TRBJ2-3; abundance: many; CDR3aa: CASGRGGLSTDTQYF
v_gene: TRBV5-4; j_gene: TRBJ2-1; abundance: few; CDR3aa: CASSPGISGTNNEQFF
v_gene: TRBV29-1; j_gene: TRBJ2-5; abundance: many; CDR3aa: CSAMTSEGKETQYF
v_gene: TRBV7-9; j_gene: TRBJ2-3; abundance: NA; CDR3aa: CAGDSDTDTQYF
v_gene: TRBV5-1; j_gene: TRBJ2-2; abundance: many; CDR3aa: CASSLVVGTGELFF
v_gene: TRBV4-1; j_gene: TRBJ2-1; abundance: many; CDR3aa: CASSQGTGNNEQFF
v_gene: TRBV20-1; j_gene: TRBJ2-1; abundance: many; CDR3aa: CSARVAGGGNEQFF
v_gene: TRBV28; j_gene: TRBJ2-5; abundance: many; CDR3aa: CASSFGGTETQYF
v_gene: TRBV30; j_gene: TRBJ2-7; abundance: many; CDR3aa: CAWSPGTSGSYEQYF
v_gene: TRBV4-1; j_gene: TRBJ2-1; abundance: many; CDR3aa: CASSQERGGGNEQFF
v_gene: TRBV11-2; j_gene: TRBJ2-5; abundance: many; CDR3aa: CASSSLAGAPQETQYF
v_gene: TRBV28; j_gene: TRBJ2-3; abundance: NA; CDR3aa: CATGLPVRTQYF
v_gene: TRBV28; j_gene: TRBJ2-2; abundance: many; CDR3aa: CASSSPGGQGTGELFF
v_gene: TRBV20-1; j_gene: TRBJ2-7; abundance: many; CDR3aa: CSGRVQAREQYF
v_gene: TRBV10-3; j_gene: TRBJ2-7; abundance: many; CDR3aa: CAISDSDQGSYEQYF
v_gene: TRBV29-1; j_gene: TRBJ2-7; abundance: many; CDR3aa: CSVQKNNYEQYF
v_gene: TRBV20-1; j_gene: TRBJ2-3; abundance: few; CDR3aa: CSARAGTGFGTDTQYF